The present T cell receptor (beta chain) was sequenced within a study of blood T cell repertoires in COVID-19. Study as a whole: From T cells, B-cell-depleted T cells, or PBMCs came the material, which was cDNA or gDNA.

Assay used: immunoSEQ multiplex PCR; TCRdb lists only in-frame clones, some missing. The sample includes about 330,000 clones, about 88% of them seen just once. The cohort comprised adults aged 18 to 89 years residing in around 25 US areas. Two negative PCRs, clearance, or symptom resolution had been documented for recovered Cohort 3 donors. Germline V gene lookup returns CDR1 SEHNR and CDR2 FQNEAQ (reference sequence). The CDR3 spans 14 residues. V dropped 7 bases and J dropped 10; count of bases not matched to a gene: 10. Sequencing used PBMCs or T cells enriched from blood (not recorded which). The origin of this receptor is a woman in her 30s who had recovered from COVID-19. The J gene is TRBJ2-1, the V gene TRBV7-9; 10 bases line up with TRBD2. CDR3 in DNA: TGTGCCAGCAACCGAGCCCAGCGGGGGGGCGAGCAGTTCTTC. It codes for CASNRAQRGGEQFF.